These 20 T cell receptor beta chains share one sample of origin, sequenced in a study of PD-1 blockade in mismatch repair-deficient tumors. Method: immunoSEQ multiplex PCR; TCRdb's copy keeps in-frame clones and lacks some. The sample contains tens of thousands of clones, 75% to 85% of which appear only once. This material consisted of peripheral blood, taken 12 weeks after starting pembrolizumab. These TCRs come from an adult with mismatch repair-deficient cancer.

This sequence joins TRBV19 and TRBJ1-3, with 8 bases fitting TRBD1. The CDR3 length is 14 residues. The V segment lost 9 bases and the J segment 3 bases; nucleotides outside the gene matches: 7. Per the germline V gene, CDR1 is LNHDA and CDR2 is SQIVND (reference sequence). DNA of the CDR3: TGTGCCAGCCGGCCTACAGGGGGTGGAAACACCATATATTTT. Its protein is CASRPTGGGNTIYF. The full variable domain, rest sourced from reference TRBV19 and TRBJ1-3, is DGGITQSPKYLFRKEGQNVTLSCEQNLNHDAMYWYRQDPGQGLRLIYYSQIVNDFQKGDIAEGYSVSREKKESFPLTVTSAQKNPTAFYLCASRPTGGGNTIYFGEGSWLTVV.

The chain links TRBV6-6 to TRBJ2-7; 8 bases agree with TRBD2. With V trimmed by 6 bases and J by 2 bases, 6 bases remained unmatched. This CDR3 region has 14 residues. Germline values: CDR1 MNHNY, CDR2 SVGAGI (reference sequence). The CDR3 here is CASRDRGGAYEQYF. The DNA of the CDR3 is TGTGCCAGCAGGGACCGGGGGGGCGCCTACGAGCAGTACTTC.

This clone was counted once. The chain carries TRBV11-2 and TRBJ2-2; D is uncertain. With 6 bases removed from V and 7 bases from J, the gap between germline ends came to 12 bases. Per germline, CDR1 SGHAT and CDR2 FQNNGV. This CDR3 region has 13 residues. CDR3 in DNA: TGTGCCAGCAGATATAGTACGGGCGGGGAGCTGTTTTTT. Protein product: CASRYSTGGELFF.

This sequence joins TRBV7-3 and TRBJ2-1, with 9 bases identical to TRBD2. The CDR3 loop spans 14 amino acids. Germline V gene sequence: CDR1 SGHTA, CDR2 FQGTGA. V dropped 0 bases and J dropped 8; count of bases not matched to a gene: 2. In nucleotides, the CDR3 is TGTGCCAGCAGCTTAACTAGCGGGAGCTATGAGCAGTTCTTC. It yields the protein CASSLTSGSYEQFF.

The chain carries TRBV5-4 and TRBJ2-1; 8 nucleotides align to TRBD1. The CDR3 has 14 residues. The V and J ends lost 0 bases and 7 bases, in that order; junction bases with no gene match: 3. The V gene's germline CDR1 is SGHNT and CDR2 YYREEE (reference sequence). CDR3 sequence reads: CASSLGTGTNEQFF. CDR3 DNA: TGTGCCAGCAGCTTGGGGACAGGGACGAATGAGCAGTTCTTC.

The chain's CDR3 is CAIRRGLAGAGEQFF. CDR3 sequence (DNA): TGTGCCATCAGACGGGGACTAGCGGGAGCGGGTGAGCAGTTCTTC. The chain carries TRBV10-3 and TRBJ2-1; 14 bases match TRBD2. Germline CDR1 is ENHRY and CDR2 is SYGVKD. With V trimmed by 6 bases and J by 9 bases, 7 bases remained unmatched. This CDR3 has 15 amino acids.

This chain links TRBV6-1 with TRBJ2-7; D call uncertain. Germline CDR1 reads MNHNS; CDR2 reads SASEGT. The CDR3 extends over 13 amino acids. Between the trimmed V and J ends, which lost 6 bases and 2 bases, there was a span of 11 bases. CDR3: CASREQSPYEQYF. The CDR3 DNA reads TGTGCCAGCAGGGAACAAAGCCCCTACGAGCAGTACTTC.

The chain has TRBV19 and TRBJ1-5; D not resolved. The CDR3 totals 15 residues. Between the trimmed V and J ends, which lost 0 bases and 3 bases, there was a span of 9 bases. CDR1 LNHDA and CDR2 SQIVND come from the germline V gene (reference sequence). CDR3 amino acids: CASSIDFGDNQPQHF. The CDR3 DNA is TGTGCCAGTAGTATAGATTTCGGCGACAATCAGCCCCAGCATTTT.

The chain joins TRBV4-2 to TRBJ2-1; D is perhaps TRBD2 (6 bases). The CDR3 runs 12 residues. V lost 1 base to trimming and J lost 12 bases, with 10 bases between them. Germline assignment: CDR1 LGHNA and CDR2 YNFKEQ. The CDR3 DNA is TGTGCCAGCAGCCAAGGGGGGGTTGGGCAGTTCTTC. It codes for CASSQGGVGQFF.

A single count supports this clone. The genes are TRBV7-6 and TRBJ1-1; weak D call: TRBD1 (6 bases). V was pared by 5 bases and J by 2 bases, with 9 bases between. The germline V gene has CDR1 SGHVS and CDR2 FNYEAQ. There are 13 residues in the CDR3. CDR3 loop: CASSGQPNTEAFF. For the CDR3, the DNA is TGTGCCAGCAGCGGACAGCCCAACACTGAAGCTTTCTTT. Variable domain in full (rest from reference TRBV7-6 and TRBJ1-1): GAGVSQSPRYKVTKRGQDVALRCDPISGHVSLYWYRQALGQGPEFLTYFNYEAQQDKSGLPNDRFSAERPEGSISTLTIQRTEQRDSAMYRCASSGQPNTEAFFGQGTRLTVV.

This chain links TRBV5-6 with TRBJ1-3, with D perhaps matching TRBD1 (6 bases). The V gene's germline CDR1 is SGHDT and CDR2 YYEEEE. The V end was cut by 7 bases, the J end by 1 base, with 12 bases between. The CDR3 runs to 14 residues. CDR3 sequence (DNA): TGTGCCAGCGGAATTAGGGGGTCTGGAAACACCATATATTTT. Its protein is CASGIRGSGNTIYF.

V gene TRBV11-2 combines with J gene TRBJ2-6, with TRBD2 as a possible D gene (5 bases). CDR1 SGHAT and CDR2 FQNNGV come from the germline V gene. The V gene lost 5 bases and the J gene lost 1 base, with 12 bases spanning the gap. The CDR3 sequence is 16 residues long. CDR3 amino acids: CASSPFSGSGANVLTF. CDR3 nucleotide sequence: TGTGCCAGCAGCCCCTTTTCGGGGTCTGGGGCCAACGTCCTGACTTTC.

The rearrangement links TRBV10-3 to TRBJ2-5, with D perhaps TRBD2 (5 bases). The germline CDR1 and CDR2 sequences are ENHRY and SYGVKD. The CDR3 has 15 residues. Trimming stripped 6 bases from V and 4 bases from J, with 18 bases between. CDR3 protein: CAIRRSRGPGETQYF. The CDR3, as DNA: TGTGCCATCAGGAGGAGCCGAGGGCCGGGAGAGACCCAGTACTTC.

The chain links TRBV5-6 to TRBJ2-2; TRBD1 matches at 7 bases. Trimming removed 7 bases from V and 2 bases from J; junction bases left unmatched: 5. CDR1 is SGHDT, CDR2 YYEEEE, per germline. The CDR3 has 14 amino acids. The CDR3 region has the DNA TGTGCCAGCCACCGGGACAGCAACACCGGGGAGCTGTTTTTT. This codes for CASHRDSNTGELFF.

This clone came up a few times. J is TRBJ2-2 and V is TRBV6-1, with 7 nucleotides matching TRBD2. J lost 7 bases, V lost 3 bases, and 11 bases had no gene match. Per the germline V gene, CDR1 is MNHNS and CDR2 is SASEGT. The length of the CDR3 is 16 residues. This CDR3 is CASSEGGTTEVGELFF. The CDR3 coding sequence is TGTGCCAGCAGTGAGGGGGGGACGACAGAGGTCGGGGAGCTGTTTTTT.

The chain is built from TRBV4-1 and TRBJ2-7; D may be TRBD2 (6 bases). The CDR3 runs to 15 residues. Germline CDR1 and CDR2: MGHRA and YSYEKL. Trimming took 2 bases from V and 0 from J, leaving 11 bases between them. CDR3 coding DNA: TGCGCCAGCAGCCAACCCCGCGGGGACTCCTACGAGCAGTACTTC. This codes for CASSQPRGDSYEQYF.

The J gene is TRBJ2-1, the V gene TRBV29-1; possible D gene TRBD2, 7 bases. The CDR3 is made up of 15 amino acids. V was cut by 4 bases and J by 2 bases, with 15 bases left in between. Looked up from germline, CDR1 is SQVTM and CDR2 is ANQGSEA. DNA for the CDR3: TGCAGCGTTGTGGGGGGCCGGGGGGCCTACAATGAGCAGTTCTTC. Its protein is CSVVGGRGAYNEQFF.

This chain joins TRBV11-3 and TRBJ1-3; possible D gene TRBD1, 5 bases. This CDR3 contains 15 residues. The germline V gene has CDR1 SGHNT and CDR2 YENEEA. Deletions cut 3 bases from V and 0 bases from J, with 9 bases between. CDR3 in amino acids: CASSLGLFSGNTIYF. The CDR3 DNA is TGTGCCAGCAGCTTGGGGCTGTTCTCTGGAAACACCATATATTTT.

The V gene is TRBV19, the J gene TRBJ2-2; tentatively, D is TRBD1 or TRBD2 (5 bases each). Trimming removed 2 bases from V and 4 bases from J, with 11 bases in between. This CDR3 is built from 15 residues. Germline V gives CDR1 LNHDA, CDR2 SQIVND (reference sequence). CDR3 sequence (DNA): TGTGCCAGTAGTATAAGAGGGGTCAGCACCGGGGAGCTGTTTTTT. This codes for CASSIRGVSTGELFF.

The gene calls are TRBV10-3 and TRBJ1-2; 11 nucleotides match TRBD1. With V trimmed by 3 bases and J by 4 bases, 1 base remained unmatched. Germline assignment: CDR1 ENHRY and CDR2 SYGVKD. The CDR3 sequence is 14 residues long. The CDR3 spells CAISEGTGGYGYTF. CDR3 DNA sequence: TGTGCCATCAGTGAAGGGACAGGGGGCTATGGCTACACCTTC.